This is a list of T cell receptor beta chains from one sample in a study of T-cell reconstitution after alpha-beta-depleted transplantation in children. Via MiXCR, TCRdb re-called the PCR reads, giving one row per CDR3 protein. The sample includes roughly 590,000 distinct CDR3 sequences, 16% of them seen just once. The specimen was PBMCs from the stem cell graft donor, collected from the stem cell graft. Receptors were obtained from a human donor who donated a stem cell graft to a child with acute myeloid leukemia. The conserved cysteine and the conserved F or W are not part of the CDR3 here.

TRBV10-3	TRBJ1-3	AISIQGVSGNTIY
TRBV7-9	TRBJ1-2	ASGQGTFGYT
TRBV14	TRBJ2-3	ASSPYKPGTQY
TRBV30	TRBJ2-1	AWSVQLASV
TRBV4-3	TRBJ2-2	ASSQVLGSGDTGELF
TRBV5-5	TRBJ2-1	ASSAELAGGHDEQF
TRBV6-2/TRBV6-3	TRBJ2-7	ASSSPPGLVEQY
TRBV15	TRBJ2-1	ATSRDRMPYNEQF
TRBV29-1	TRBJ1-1	SIRQVQTEAF
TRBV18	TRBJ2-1	ASSPPSDEQF